What follows describes a single T cell receptor beta chain. The data were obtained in a study of OX40 agonist ivuxolimab in advanced cancers. Germline CDR1 MNHEY, CDR2 SVGAGI. This CDR3 comprises 12 residues. V lost 7 bases to trimming and J lost 10 bases; unmatched junction nucleotides: 5. Libraries were prepared by immunoSEQ multiplex PCR; TCRdb keeps only in-frame clonotypes and omits some of them. The data hold some 66,000 clones, with under 85% observed a single time. The TCR was taken from an adult with an advanced solid tumor such as melanoma, head and neck, liver or kidney cancer. J is TRBJ2-1 and V is TRBV6-5; 9 bases are shared with TRBD2. The starting material was CD4+ or CD8+ T cells sorted from blood, obtained in a trial of the OX40 agonist ivuxolimab. CDR3 sequence (DNA): TGTGCCAGCACTAGCGGGAAAGGAGAGCAGTTCTTC. Translating gives CASTSGKGEQFF.